The 10 T cell receptor beta chains in this list originate from one sample, sequenced in a study of response to subunit inactivated influenza vaccine. TCRdb called the RT-PCR reads again in MiXCR, with one record for every CDR3 protein. The data hold 530,000 or so distinct CDR3 sequences, with approximately 12% observed a single time. The sequencing used PBMCs from blood, collected on the day of vaccination. The receptors were sampled from a man aged 50 to 60 who received an inactivated influenza vaccine.

This clonotype showed up just a few times. The chain is built from TRBV6-2 or TRBV6-3 and TRBJ1-4; D is ambiguous. The V gene's germline CDR1 is MNHEY and CDR2 SVGEGT. The CDR3 has 14 residues. V lost 7 bases and J 8 bases, leaving 17 bases between the germline ends. CDR3 coding DNA: TGTGCCAGCAACAACGGAAACTCGGGAGAAAAACTGTTTTTT. Protein product: CASNNGNSGEKLFF.

This chain connects TRBV5-1 to TRBJ2-3, with 9 bases lining up with TRBD1. Per germline, CDR1 SGHRS and CDR2 YFSETQ. The length of the CDR3 is 21 residues. V lost 6 bases and J lost 0; bases outside the gene matches: 23. The CDR3 sequence is CASTKVHRDRDFSTSTDTQYF. CDR3 DNA: TGCGCCAGCACGAAGGTACACCGGGACAGGGACTTCTCGACTAGCACAGATACGCAGTATTTT.

The V gene is TRBV24-1, the J gene TRBJ2-1, with D possibly being TRBD2 (5 bases). Trimming removed 1 base at V and 5 bases at J, with 11 bases between. Germline V gene lookup returns CDR1 KGHDR and CDR2 SFDVKD. This CDR3 region has 15 residues. For the CDR3, the DNA is TGTGCCACCAGTGATTTCCATGGAGGAAACAATGAGCAGTTCTTC. Its translation: CATSDFHGGNNEQFF.

There are a few counts of this clonotype. The genes are TRBV7-9 and TRBJ2-5; D is possibly TRBD1 or TRBD2 (6 bases each). The germline V gene encodes CDR1 SEHNR and CDR2 FQNEAQ (reference sequence). V lost 5 bases and J lost 5, with 12 bases in between. This CDR3 has 13 amino acids. The chain's CDR3 is CASSRGGMETQYF. The CDR3 bases are TGTGCCAGCAGCCGAGGGGGGATGGAGACCCAGTACTTC.

This chain links TRBV5-1 with TRBJ2-3, with a weak D call TRBD2 (5 bases). V was clipped by 2 bases and J by 4 bases, with 11 bases between them. Germline V gene sequence: CDR1 SGHRS, CDR2 YFSETQ. The CDR3 runs 14 residues. CDR3 sequence: CASSLNSDADTQYF. The CDR3 bases are TGCGCCAGCAGCTTAAATAGCGATGCAGATACGCAGTATTTT. Complete variable domain (other parts from reference TRBV5-1 and TRBJ2-3): KAGVTQTPRYLIKTRGQQVTLSCSPISGHRSVSWYQQTPGQGLQFLFEYFSETQRNKGNFPGRFSGRQFSNSRSEMNVSTLELGDSALYLCASSLNSDADTQYFGPGTRLTVL.

Concerning this clonotype itself: This may come from a read error, since a much larger clone is one base off. This sequence joins TRBV15 and TRBJ2-5; D remains unclear. The CDR3 extends over 16 amino acids. V lost 1 base and J 5 bases, leaving 17 bases between the germline ends. CDR1 is LNHNV, CDR2 YYDKDF, per germline (reference sequence). The CDR3 here is CATSRVFARAGETQYF. For the CDR3, the DNA is TGTGCCACCAGCAGAGTCTTTGCGAGAGCCGGGGAGACCCAGTACTTC.

V is TRBV20-1 and J is TRBJ2-1; D call uncertain. The germline CDR1 and CDR2 sequences are DFQATT and SNEGSKA (reference sequence). This CDR3 is 13 amino acids long. Trimming stripped 5 bases from V and 6 bases from J, with 14 bases between. CDR3 coding DNA: TGCAGTGCTGCCCGGGCAGGTACCAATGAGCAGTTCTTC. The encoded protein is CSAARAGTNEQFF.

The J gene is TRBJ2-1, the V gene TRBV7-2; TRBD2 might be the D (7 bases). In germline, CDR1 is SGHTA, CDR2 FQGNSA. This CDR3 spans 15 amino acids. Trimming cost V 2 bases and J 9 bases, with 17 bases left between them. CDR3 in DNA: TGTGCCAGCAGCTTACAGGGGACGGGGGGAGGTGAGCAGTTCTTC. It specifies CASSLQGTGGGEQFF.

V and J are TRBV6-1 and TRBJ2-3, with 12 bases fitting TRBD2. This CDR3 spans 17 amino acids. V gave up 6 bases and J gave up 0 bases; unmatched junction bases: 7. The germline V gene has CDR1 MNHNS and CDR2 SASEGT. The CDR3 coding sequence is TGTGCCAGCAGCCAAAGACTAGCGGGAGTGAGCACAGATACGCAGTATTTT. It codes for CASSQRLAGVSTDTQYF.

This clonotype was recorded a few times. The chain joins TRBV12-3 or TRBV12-4 to TRBJ2-7; D unresolved. The V gene lost 7 bases and the J gene lost 0 bases, with 10 bases spanning the gap. CDR3 size: 13 residues. CDR3 DNA sequence: TGTGCCAGCAAGGGCCGGGTCTCCTACGAGCAGTACTTC. It yields the protein CASKGRVSYEQYF.